Detailed here is one T cell receptor (beta chain). No cognate antigen has been identified for it. The input lacks base qualities; no much larger clone sits a single base away. The data originate from a study of blood T cell repertoires in COVID-19 (TCRdb year 2020). Concerning the study at large: The collaborator samples originated in the United States, Italy and Spain and spanned the acute and convalescent phases of COVID-19. The material from the prospective study consisted of cDNA or gDNA derived from T cells, B-cell-depleted T cells, or PBMCs. Subjects who had been exposed to COVID-19, were actively infected with it, or had recovered from it provided the deeply sampled blood TCRbeta repertoires that made up the dataset. A freely available public database, intended as a resource for researchers studying the immune response to SARS-CoV-2, is where the repertoires were released. The samples were drawn from the first 160 participants of the ongoing ImmuneRACE study and from 950 to 1,500 subjects provided by 6 global collaborators. Sample metadata almost always included a de-identified subject ID, COVID-19 status, age in years and sex. Where available, HLA class I and class II types were taken from metadata supplied by the sample provider and were not determined by assay-based typing.

The germline V gene yields MDHEN for CDR1 and SYDVKM for CDR2. V sheds 0 bases and J sheds 1 base, leaving 9 bases between their ends. The CDR3 numbers 15 residues from cysteine through phenylalanine. The CDR3 DNA has 45 bases and is translated from base 1. The investigation overall reported the following: The quantity of clinical and demographic metadata differed by source and by participant and was supplied without curation.

The immunoSEQ Assay, a bias-controlled multiplex PCR, was used to amplify TCRbeta CDR3 regions from genomic DNA. In the source study's methods: Nucleated cell counts per sample were estimated from amplification of reference gene primers within the assay. Sequence reads were collapsed and filtered to measure the absolute abundance of every unique TCRbeta CDR3 rearrangement. For each sample, productive Simpson clonality was calculated as the square root of Simpson's diversity index over productive rearrangements. Held by TCRdb, this immuneACCESS table contains in-frame sequences only and omits some clones. Under half of the omission traces to an unresolved V gene where checked; the cause of the rest is unknown. For V, J and clone size, that table is used; D and trimming come from the DNA. The sample records more than 60,000 clones, about 82% of which are singletons. The ten largest account for over 40% of the sample.

Each collaborating institution followed its own protocols to collect whole blood in K2EDTA tubes. For TCRbeta analysis, collaborators shipped samples as frozen whole blood, isolated PBMCs, or DNA extracted from either of those sample types. The TCR originated in a human donor in a cohort sampled during active COVID-19. The sequencing sample was made of peripheral blood. Recombination linked TRBV28 to TRBJ1-1; a tentative D call is TRBD1 (6 bases match). The CDR3 region reads CASSLWGATNTEAFF. The DNA is TGTGCCAGCAGTTTATGGGGGGCAACGAACACTGAAGCTTTCTTT.